There are a few counts of the clone carrying this T cell receptor (beta chain). Antigen: not known. Trimming removed 6 bases from V and 1 base from J, with 10 bases in between. Germline V gene lookup returns CDR1 LNHDA and CDR2 SQIVND (reference sequence). This CDR3 has 15 amino acids. This record comes from a study of beta chain features in type 1 diabetes. TCRB transcripts that were expressed got sequenced, as all of the isolated RNA had been reverse transcribed. TCRdb keeps only in-frame clones here, not all; method: immunoSEQ multiplex PCR. The sample lists around 310,000 clones; roughly 14% were seen once. Notes on the study in general: Moderately but significantly shorter TCRB CDR3s were found in Type 1 diabetes patients in all four CD4+ subsets. A greater similarity of naive, central memory and Treg TCRB repertoires was seen among patients than among healthy donors.

Sequences were obtained from naive CD4+ T cells from blood. The receptor's source is a young woman with type 1 diabetes. The rearrangement joins TRBV19 to TRBJ2-6; D uncertain. The CDR3 DNA sequence: TGTGCCAGTAGGTCAGTTGAATCTGGGGCCAACGTCCTGACTTTC. Translating it yields CASRSVESGANVLTF.